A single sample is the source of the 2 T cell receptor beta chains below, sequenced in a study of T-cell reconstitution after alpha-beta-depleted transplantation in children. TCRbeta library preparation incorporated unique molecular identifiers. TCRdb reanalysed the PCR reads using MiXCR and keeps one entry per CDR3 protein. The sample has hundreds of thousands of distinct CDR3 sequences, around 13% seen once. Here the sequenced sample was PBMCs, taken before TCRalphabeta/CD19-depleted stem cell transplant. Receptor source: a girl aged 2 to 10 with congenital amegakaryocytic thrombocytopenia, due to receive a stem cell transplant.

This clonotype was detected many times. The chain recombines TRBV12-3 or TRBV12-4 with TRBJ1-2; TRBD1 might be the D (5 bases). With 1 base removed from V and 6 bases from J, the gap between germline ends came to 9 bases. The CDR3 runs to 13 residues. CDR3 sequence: CASSLVQGNGYTF. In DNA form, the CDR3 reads TGTGCCAGCAGTTTAGTCCAGGGCAATGGCTACACCTTC.

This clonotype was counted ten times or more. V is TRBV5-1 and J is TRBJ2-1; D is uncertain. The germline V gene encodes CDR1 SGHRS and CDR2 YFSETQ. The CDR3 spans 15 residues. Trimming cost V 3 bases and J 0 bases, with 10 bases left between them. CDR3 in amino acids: CASSSVGTSYNEQFF. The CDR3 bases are TGCGCCAGCAGCTCGGTAGGCACCTCCTACAATGAGCAGTTCTTC.